These T cell receptor beta chains were read from a single sample in a study of blood T cell repertoires in COVID-19. The data were produced by immunoSEQ multiplex PCR, yet TCRdb's version contains in-frame clones alone and is incomplete. The sample shows roughly 210,000 clones, about 88% of them seen only once. The sample taken for sequencing was peripheral blood. These receptor sequences come from a man in his 70s with acute or convalescent COVID-19. Both conserved end residues are part of each CDR3. D genes are given only for firm matches. Expanded clones are given a class, and other clones once, few, many or no size at all.

v_call,j_call,clone_size,cdr3_length,d_call,cdr3_aa,cdr3_nt
TRBV24-1,TRBJ2-5,NA,13,NA,CATSDSAEETQYF,TGTGCCACCAGTGATAGCGCAGAAGAGACCCAGTACTTC
TRBV25-1,TRBJ1-6,NA,14,TRBD1,CASTDRVTNSPLHF,TGTGCCAGCACGGACAGGGTCACGAATTCACCCCTCCACTTT
TRBV6-1,TRBJ2-4,NA,16,NA,CASSDAGEKAKNIQYF,TGTGCCAGCAGTGATGCAGGGGAGAAAGCCAAAAACATTCAGTACTTC
TRBV7-3,TRBJ2-1,many,15,TRBD2,CASSLEGLAYNEQFF,TGTGCCAGCAGCTTAGAGGGACTAGCTTACAATGAGCAGTTCTTC
TRBV5-4,TRBJ1-1,NA,13,TRBD1,CATQSRGDTEAFF,TGTGCGACACAAAGCAGGGGGGACACTGAAGCTTTCTTT
TRBV7-8,TRBJ2-5,NA,15,TRBD2,CASSLGLAAQETQYF,TGTGCCAGCAGCTTGGGACTAGCGGCTCAAGAGACCCAGTACTTC
TRBV7-2,TRBJ2-3,once,15,NA,CASSLRALSTDTQYF,TGTGCCAGCAGCCTGCGGGCCCTTAGCACAGATACGCAGTATTTT
TRBV27,TRBJ1-4,once,14,NA,CASSPQGTNEKLFF,TGTGCCAGCAGTCCCCAGGGAACTAATGAAAAACTGTTTTTT
TRBV4-1,TRBJ1-4,few,14,NA,CASSRSTVREKLFF,TGCGCCAGCAGCCGGTCGACAGTAAGGGAAAAACTGTTTTTT
TRBV4-3,TRBJ2-5,NA,15,NA,CASSQDQGARETQYF,TGCGCCAGCAGCCAAGATCAAGGGGCTCGAGAGACCCAGTACTTC
TRBV27,TRBJ2-3,NA,15,NA,CASSYQTGNTDTQYF,TGTGCCAGCAGCTACCAGACAGGAAACACAGATACGCAGTATTTT
TRBV4-2,TRBJ2-7,NA,14,NA,CASSPRRTNYEQYF,TGTGCCAGCAGCCCGAGGAGGACTAACTACGAGCAGTACTTC
TRBV5-1,TRBJ1-1,NA,13,NA,CASGAGLDTEAFF,TGCGCCAGCGGAGCGGGATTGGACACTGAAGCTTTCTTT
TRBV27,TRBJ1-2,few,16,TRBD1,CASSPGTGLPGYGYTF,TGTGCCAGCAGTCCCGGGACAGGGCTACCCGGCTATGGCTACACCTTC
TRBV6-5,TRBJ1-1,NA,14,NA,CASSPGTWNTEAFF,TGTGCCAGCAGTCCGGGGACATGGAACACTGAAGCTTTCTTT
TRBV6-5,TRBJ2-7,NA,12,TRBD2,CASNRGGYEQYF,TGTGCCAGCAATCGGGGGGGGTACGAGCAGTACTTC
TRBV28,TRBJ1-1,NA,14,NA,CASSLNIVDTEAFF,TGTGCCAGCAGTTTAAATATAGTCGACACTGAAGCTTTCTTT
TRBV28,TRBJ1-3,NA,14,TRBD1,CASSLGQPGNTIYF,TGTGCCAGCAGCCTGGGACAGCCTGGAAACACCATATATTTT
TRBV5-1,TRBJ2-7,NA,16,TRBD1,CASSSGQALTSYEQYF,TGCGCCAGCAGCTCGGGACAGGCACTAACCTCCTACGAGCAGTACTTC
TRBV7-9,TRBJ1-5,NA,14,NA,CASSEDKINQPQHF,TGTGCCAGCAGCGAGGACAAAATCAATCAGCCCCAGCATTTT
TRBV19,TRBJ1-2,few,15,NA,CASSGAAEGDYGYTF,TGTGCCAGTAGTGGGGCGGCAGAGGGGGACTATGGCTACACCTTC
TRBV5-1,TRBJ2-1,NA,15,TRBD2,CASSFTSGSSNEQFF,TGCGCCAGCAGCTTTACTAGCGGGAGCAGCAATGAGCAGTTCTTC
TRBV7-2,TRBJ1-4,NA,15,NA,CASSLSGQGNEKLFF,TGTGCCAGCAGCTTGTCCGGCCAGGGTAATGAAAAACTGTTTTTT
TRBV5-6,TRBJ2-3,NA,14,TRBD2,CASSSTGSGMGQYF,TGTGCCAGCAGCTCTACGGGTAGCGGGATGGGGCAGTATTTT
TRBV5-1,TRBJ2-7,NA,15,TRBD2,CASSLVAGSSYEQYF,TGCGCCAGCAGCTTAGTAGCGGGAAGCTCCTACGAGCAGTACTTC
TRBV7-2,TRBJ2-1,NA,15,TRBD2,CASSVGLAGLYEQFF,TGTGCCAGCAGCGTAGGACTAGCGGGACTCTATGAGCAGTTCTTC
TRBV7-8,TRBJ1-1,NA,11,NA,CASSREVEAFF,TGTGCCAGCAGCCGGGAGGTAGAAGCTTTCTTT
TRBV19,TRBJ2-1,NA,15,TRBD2,CASTMLAGVIDEQFF,TGTGCCAGTACCATGTTAGCGGGAGTAATAGATGAGCAGTTCTTC
TRBV7-2,TRBJ1-1,NA,13,NA,CASSFRRSTEAFF,TGTGCCAGCAGCTTTAGGAGGAGCACTGAAGCTTTCTTT
TRBV7-2,TRBJ2-7,NA,14,TRBD2,CASSNLAGSYEQYF,TGTGCCAGCAGCAACTTAGCGGGAAGTTACGAGCAGTACTTC
TRBV7-9,TRBJ1-2,NA,14,NA,CASSLEGVTAGYTF,TGTGCCAGCAGCTTAGAGGGGGTGACGGCTGGCTACACCTTC
TRBV19,TRBJ1-1,NA,15,TRBD1,CASRWAGGVDTEAFF,TGTGCCAGTCGATGGGCAGGGGGCGTCGACACTGAAGCTTTCTTT
TRBV5-4,TRBJ2-5,NA,16,TRBD2,CASSLSSGRAAKTQYF,TGTGCCAGCAGCCTATCTAGCGGGAGGGCCGCGAAGACCCAGTACTTC
TRBV2,TRBJ1-2,NA,12,TRBD1,CARTGQGSGYTF,TGTGCCAGAACGGGACAGGGGAGCGGCTACACCTTC
TRBV5-1,TRBJ1-1,NA,14,NA,CASSLTGQNTEAFF,TGCGCCAGCAGCTTGACGGGACAGAACACTGAAGCTTTCTTT